This TCR beta chain was sequenced for a study of blood T cells in healthy people across ages. At the level of the study: Capturing about one barcoded beta molecule per two T cells was achieved by template switching.

The donors, aged roughly 6 to 90, were healthy Caucasians from Russia. Study conclusions and caveats: Naive T cell percentage by flow cytometry tracked strongly with beta diversity.

With respect to this clonotype: Its antigen remains unidentified.

This CDR3 comprises 14 residues. The germline CDR1 and CDR2 sequences are DFQATT and SNEGSKA (reference sequence). A J-beta primer mix and a sample-barcoded 5' primer were used in a second PCR of about 7 to 12 cycles. TCRdb re-called the 5' RACE reads with MiXCR, one entry per CDR3 protein. The profile shows more than 750,000 distinct CDR3 sequences, around 29% of them singletons. These same records also appear under a second study, on T cells of mothers and their children. This second study says: Within related and unrelated pairs, thymic selection shapes TCR recombination output in a similar way.

The TCR originated in a woman in her thirties or forties in good health. The genes are TRBV20-1 and TRBJ2-3; 7 bases are shared with TRBD2. The sequencing sample was made of blood. Here the CDR3 reads CSALGGVGTDTQYF. The DNA of the CDR3 is TGCAGCGCCCTTGGGGGGGTGGGCACAGATACGCAGTATTTT.